The 11 T cell receptor beta chains presented below share a single source sample, sequenced in a study of blood T cell repertoires in COVID-19. Here immunoSEQ multiplex PCR was the method, and the copy in TCRdb shows in-frame clones only, minus some. The table lists under 300,000 clones, approximately 83% of them singletons. Sequenced sample: PBMCs or T cells enriched from blood (not recorded which). The source is a man between 45 and 60 years old who had recovered from COVID-19.

This clone was seen a few times. The chain employs TRBV30 and TRBJ1-2; D is uncertain. V lost 0 bases and J 6 bases, leaving 17 bases between the germline ends. Germline CDR1 is GTSNPN and CDR2 is SVGIG (reference sequence). CDR3 size: 15 residues. CDR3 in amino acids: CAWSVGGGRGHGYTF. CDR3 nucleotide sequence: TGTGCCTGGAGTGTAGGCGGCGGAAGAGGGCATGGCTACACCTTC.

The rearrangement uses TRBV7-3 and TRBJ2-3; 12 nucleotides align to TRBD2. Trimming removed 4 bases from V and 6 bases from J; junction bases left unmatched: 5. Germline V gene sequence: CDR1 SGHTA, CDR2 FQGTGA. This CDR3 region has 15 residues. CDR3 in DNA: TGTGCCAGCAGCTCGCTAGCGGGAGGGCCGGATACGCAGTATTTT. Translated, it gives CASSSLAGGPDTQYF.

This clone came up once. This chain links TRBV15 with TRBJ2-1; TRBD1 matches 7 bases. The trim removed 1 base at V and 4 bases at J, leaving 7 bases unmatched. Germline V CDR1 and CDR2: LNHNV, YYDKDF (reference sequence). This CDR3 comprises 16 residues. This chain's CDR3 is CATSRGDRAPYNEQFF. CDR3 coding DNA: TGTGCCACCAGCAGAGGTGACAGGGCGCCTTACAATGAGCAGTTCTTC.

The chain carries TRBV9 and TRBJ2-3; 7 bases line up with TRBD1. Looked up from germline, CDR1 is SGDLS and CDR2 is YYNGEE. V lost 0 bases, J lost 5 bases, and 6 bases stayed unmatched. CDR3 length: 15 residues. The CDR3 DNA is TGTGCCAGCAGCGTAGCGACAGGGTCGGTAGATACGCAGTATTTT. This encodes CASSVATGSVDTQYF.

The V call is TRBV29-1, the J call TRBJ2-3, with TRBD2 identical over 7 bases. The CDR3 has 15 amino acids. CDR1 is SQVTM and CDR2 is ANQGSEA in the germline V gene. With V trimmed by 4 bases and J by 6 bases, 13 bases remained unmatched. The CDR3 DNA is TGCAGCGTTGGATTTTGGCGGAAGGGAGGGGATACGCAGTATTTT. This sequence encodes CSVGFWRKGGDTQYF.

The V gene is TRBV9, the J gene TRBJ2-7, with TRBD2 identical over 12 bases. The CDR3 is made up of 15 amino acids. V was pared by 0 bases and J by 6 bases, with 4 bases of the junction left unmatched. Germline CDR1 reads SGDLS; CDR2 reads YYNGEE. The chain's CDR3 is CASSVETSGRGEQYF. CDR3 nucleotides: TGTGCCAGCAGCGTAGAGACTAGCGGGAGAGGCGAGCAGTACTTC.

V is TRBV19 and J is TRBJ1-4; possible D gene TRBD1, 5 bases. The V end was cut by 2 bases, the J end by 4 bases, with 14 bases between. Germline V gene data show CDR1 as LNHDA and CDR2 as SQIVND (reference sequence). The CDR3 is 16 residues long. The CDR3 loop reads CASSITSGQGNEKLFF. In DNA form, the CDR3 reads TGTGCCAGTAGTATAACCTCGGGTCAGGGTAATGAAAAACTGTTTTTT. Variable domain in full (rest from reference TRBV19 and TRBJ1-4): DGGITQSPKYLFRKEGQNVTLSCEQNLNHDAMYWYRQDPGQGLRLIYYSQIVNDFQKGDIAEGYSVSREKKESFPLTVTSAQKNPTAFYLCASSITSGQGNEKLFFGSGTQLSVL.

V gene TRBV3-1 (or the pseudogene TRBV3-2) combines with J gene TRBJ2-1; 9 bases are shared with TRBD2. Unmatched junction bases numbered 7, after V lost 4 bases and J lost 15 bases. CDR3 size: 12 residues. The germline V gene encodes CDR1 LGHDT and CDR2 YNNKEL (reference sequence). The CDR3 here is CASSPLGGGAFF. In nucleotides, the CDR3 is TGTGCCAGCAGCCCGTTAGGCGGGGGGGCGTTCTTC.

The rearrangement joins TRBV28 to TRBJ2-7; 8 nucleotides agree with TRBD2. Germline CDR1 is MDHEN and CDR2 is SYDVKM. With 2 bases clipped from V and 7 bases from J, the junction kept 10 bases outside the gene matches. The CDR3 loop spans 15 amino acids. DNA of the CDR3: TGTGCCAGCAGTTTAGACGGGAGGGCCTTCGGGGAGCAGTACTTC. It specifies CASSLDGRAFGEQYF.

The J gene is TRBJ1-4, the V gene TRBV5-6; D is unresolved. The CDR3 has 15 residues. Germline assignment: CDR1 SGHDT and CDR2 YYEEEE. V shed 1 base and J shed 6 bases, with 13 bases lying between them. The CDR3 loop reads CASSLRREWDEKLFF. CDR3 bases: TGTGCCAGCAGCTTGAGGAGGGAGTGGGATGAAAAACTGTTTTTT. Using reference TRBV5-6 and TRBJ1-4 for the parts outside the CDR3, the full variable domain is DAGVTQSPTHLIKTRGQQVTLRCSPKSGHDTVSWYQQALGQGPQFIFQYYEEEERQRGNFPDRFSGHQFPNYSSELNVNALLLGDSALYLCASSLRREWDEKLFFGSGTQLSVL.

The rearrangement joins TRBV5-6 to TRBJ1-3; 7 nucleotides agree with TRBD1. This CDR3 has 15 amino acids. In germline, CDR1 is SGHDT, CDR2 YYEEEE. V was pared by 7 bases and J by 1 base, with 8 bases of the junction left unmatched. The CDR3: CASSDRVLSGNTIYF. The CDR3 region has the DNA TGTGCCAGCTCCGACAGGGTATTGTCTGGAAACACCATATATTTT. The full variable domain, its missing parts supplied by reference TRBV5-6 and TRBJ1-3, is DAGVTQSPTHLIKTRGQQVTLRCSPKSGHDTVSWYQQALGQGPQFIFQYYEEEERQRGNFPDRFSGHQFPNYSSELNVNALLLGDSALYLCASSDRVLSGNTIYFGEGSWLTVV.